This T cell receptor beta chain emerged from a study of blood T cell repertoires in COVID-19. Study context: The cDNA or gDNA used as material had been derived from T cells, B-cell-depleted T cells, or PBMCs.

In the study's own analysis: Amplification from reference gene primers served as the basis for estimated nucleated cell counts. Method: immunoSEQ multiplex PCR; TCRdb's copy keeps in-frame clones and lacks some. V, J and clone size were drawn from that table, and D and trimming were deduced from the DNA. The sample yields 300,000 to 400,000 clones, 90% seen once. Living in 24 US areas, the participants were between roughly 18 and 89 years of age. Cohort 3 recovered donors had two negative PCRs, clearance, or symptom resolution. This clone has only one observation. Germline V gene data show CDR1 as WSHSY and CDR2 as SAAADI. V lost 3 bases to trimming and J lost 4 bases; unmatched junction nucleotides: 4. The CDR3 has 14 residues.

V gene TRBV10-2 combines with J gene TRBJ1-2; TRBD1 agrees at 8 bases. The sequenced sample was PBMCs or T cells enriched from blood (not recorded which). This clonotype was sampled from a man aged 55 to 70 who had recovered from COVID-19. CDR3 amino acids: CASSDRTGLYGYTF. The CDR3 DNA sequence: TGCGCCAGCAGTGACAGGACAGGGCTCTATGGCTACACCTTC.